The rows below give T cell receptor beta chains drawn from one sample of a study of radiation and T cells in renal cell carcinoma. Produced via immunoSEQ multiplex PCR; TCRdb's table is partial and in-frame only. This sample has approximately 150,000 clones; roughly 85% occur once, and the top ten carry under 25%. Specimen: blood, collected from a patient whose treatment included radiotherapy and nephrectomy. The receptors were sampled from a woman aged 45 to 65 with renal cell carcinoma. Each CDR3 is given with its conserved first and last residue. Each record gives: clone size, J gene, V gene, D gene, CDR3 protein, CDR3 DNA. The D gene is left open where the match is weak. Expanded clones are given a class, and other clones once, few, many or no size at all.

clone size: -
J gene: TRBJ1-3
V gene: TRBV5-1
D gene: -
CDR3 protein: CASSLSPGGGGNTIYF
CDR3 DNA: TGCGCCAGCAGCTTAAGCCCGGGGGGCGGTGGAAACACCATATATTTT

clone size: -
J gene: TRBJ2-2
V gene: TRBV2
D gene: -
CDR3 protein: CASSSGRTGELFF
CDR3 DNA: TGTGCCAGCAGTTCAGGGCGGACCGGGGAGCTGTTTTTT

clone size: -
J gene: TRBJ2-7
V gene: TRBV7-2
D gene: -
CDR3 protein: CASSLASGSEQYF
CDR3 DNA: TGTGCCAGCAGCTTAGCGTCAGGGAGCGAGCAGTACTTC

clone size: -
J gene: TRBJ1-2
V gene: TRBV2
D gene: -
CDR3 protein: CASSDRGAGLYGYTF
CDR3 DNA: TGTGCCAGCAGTGATCGAGGGGCGGGACTCTATGGCTACACCTTC

clone size: -
J gene: TRBJ2-3
V gene: TRBV2
D gene: TRBD2
CDR3 protein: CASSSGTSGSTDTQYF
CDR3 DNA: TGTGCCAGCAGTTCTGGGACTAGCGGGAGCACAGATACGCAGTATTTT

clone size: -
J gene: TRBJ2-7
V gene: TRBV30
D gene: -
CDR3 protein: CAWSVGRTTYEQYF
CDR3 DNA: TGTGCCTGGAGTGTAGGCAGGACCACCTACGAGCAGTACTTC

clone size: -
J gene: TRBJ2-5
V gene: TRBV12-5
D gene: -
CDR3 protein: CASGLSGQETQYF
CDR3 DNA: TGTGCTAGTGGTTTGAGCGGGCAAGAGACCCAGTACTTC

clone size: once
J gene: TRBJ1-2
V gene: TRBV25-1
D gene: TRBD1
CDR3 protein: CASSDYSGQGDYGYTF
CDR3 DNA: TGTGCCAGCAGTGACTACTCTGGACAGGGGGACTATGGCTACACCTTC

clone size: -
J gene: TRBJ2-3
V gene: TRBV9
D gene: -
CDR3 protein: CASSLLANTQYF
CDR3 DNA: TGTGCCAGCAGCTTACTGGCTAATACGCAGTATTTT

clone size: -
J gene: TRBJ2-7
V gene: TRBV5-6
D gene: -
CDR3 protein: CASSSAPGEQYF
CDR3 DNA: TGTGCCAGCAGCTCCGCCCCGGGCGAGCAGTACTTC

clone size: -
J gene: TRBJ2-7
V gene: TRBV2
D gene: -
CDR3 protein: CASRPDRAGGEQYF
CDR3 DNA: TGTGCCAGCAGGCCTGACAGGGCGGGGGGCGAGCAGTACTTC

clone size: -
J gene: TRBJ2-2
V gene: TRBV5-4
D gene: TRBD1
CDR3 protein: CASSSGSRDRQNTGELFF
CDR3 DNA: TGTGCCAGCAGCTCTGGGTCCCGGGACAGGCAGAACACCGGGGAGCTGTTTTTT

clone size: many
J gene: TRBJ1-3
V gene: TRBV19
D gene: -
CDR3 protein: CASRIGDSRIYF
CDR3 DNA: TGTGCCAGTAGAATAGGAGACAGCCGCATATATTTT

clone size: -
J gene: TRBJ1-4
V gene: TRBV6-5
D gene: TRBD1
CDR3 protein: CASKRQGANEKLFF
CDR3 DNA: TGTGCCAGCAAGAGACAGGGAGCAAATGAAAAACTGTTTTTT

clone size: few
J gene: TRBJ2-5
V gene: TRBV25-1
D gene: -
CDR3 protein: CASSVTGQGGTQYF
CDR3 DNA: TGTGCCAGCAGTGTGACGGGGCAGGGGGGGACCCAGTACTTC

clone size: once
J gene: TRBJ1-3
V gene: TRBV30
D gene: TRBD1
CDR3 protein: CAWSAGGGGNTIYF
CDR3 DNA: TGTGCCTGGAGCGCAGGGGGCGGTGGAAACACCATATATTTT

clone size: -
J gene: TRBJ2-7
V gene: TRBV7-2
D gene: -
CDR3 protein: CASSLYDVAYEQYF
CDR3 DNA: TGTGCCAGCAGCTTATACGACGTTGCCTACGAGCAGTACTTC

clone size: -
J gene: TRBJ2-7
V gene: TRBV7-2
D gene: -
CDR3 protein: CASSFRDSGNEQYF
CDR3 DNA: TGTGCCAGCAGCTTCCGGGACAGCGGGAACGAGCAGTACTTC

clone size: -
J gene: TRBJ2-2
V gene: TRBV6-4
D gene: TRBD1
CDR3 protein: CASSAMTGPGELFF
CDR3 DNA: TGTGCCAGCAGTGCCATGACAGGGCCCGGGGAGCTGTTTTTT

clone size: -
J gene: TRBJ2-3
V gene: TRBV5-4
D gene: -
CDR3 protein: CASSPWVRPDTQYF
CDR3 DNA: TGTGCCAGCAGCCCCTGGGTCAGACCAGATACGCAGTATTTT

clone size: -
J gene: TRBJ2-7
V gene: TRBV29-1
D gene: -
CDR3 protein: CSVGFGVGSYEQYF
CDR3 DNA: TGCAGCGTTGGGTTTGGGGTAGGGTCCTACGAGCAGTACTTC

clone size: -
J gene: TRBJ2-2
V gene: TRBV4-3
D gene: TRBD2
CDR3 protein: CASSQDISSGGTGELFF
CDR3 DNA: TGCGCCAGCAGCCAAGACATTTCGAGCGGGGGGACCGGGGAGCTGTTTTTT

clone size: -
J gene: TRBJ1-1
V gene: TRBV9
D gene: -
CDR3 protein: CASSVQGTQGTEAFF
CDR3 DNA: TGTGCCAGCAGCGTCCAGGGGACCCAGGGCACTGAAGCTTTCTTT

clone size: few
J gene: TRBJ2-7
V gene: TRBV10-3
D gene: TRBD1
CDR3 protein: CAISESDREVNEQYF
CDR3 DNA: TGTGCCATCAGTGAGTCTGACAGGGAAGTAAACGAGCAGTACTTC

clone size: -
J gene: TRBJ2-3
V gene: TRBV18
D gene: TRBD1
CDR3 protein: CASSVSTGGGTDTQYF
CDR3 DNA: TGTGCCAGCTCAGTATCGACAGGGGGTGGCACAGATACGCAGTATTTT

clone size: -
J gene: TRBJ2-7
V gene: TRBV2
D gene: -
CDR3 protein: CASSDAYGSYEQYF
CDR3 DNA: TGTGCCAGCAGTGACGCCTACGGCTCCTACGAGCAGTACTTC

clone size: few
J gene: TRBJ1-1
V gene: TRBV29-1
D gene: -
CDR3 protein: CSVTETGRMNTEAFF
CDR3 DNA: TGCAGCGTGACTGAGACAGGTCGAATGAACACTGAAGCTTTCTTT

clone size: -
J gene: TRBJ1-5
V gene: TRBV15
D gene: -
CDR3 protein: CATSPSGGLVGNQPQHF
CDR3 DNA: TGTGCCACCAGCCCAAGTGGGGGGTTGGTTGGCAATCAGCCCCAGCATTTT

clone size: -
J gene: TRBJ2-7
V gene: TRBV27
D gene: -
CDR3 protein: CASSLGDEQYF
CDR3 DNA: TGTGCCAGCAGTTTGGGGGACGAGCAGTACTTC

clone size: -
J gene: TRBJ2-5
V gene: TRBV9
D gene: TRBD1
CDR3 protein: CASSASRTGSQETQYF
CDR3 DNA: TGTGCCAGCAGCGCCTCCCGGACAGGGAGTCAAGAGACCCAGTACTTC

clone size: -
J gene: TRBJ2-1
V gene: TRBV6-6
D gene: -
CDR3 protein: CASSYAQLGNEQFF
CDR3 DNA: TGTGCCAGCAGTTACGCCCAGTTAGGCAATGAGCAGTTCTTC

clone size: -
J gene: TRBJ1-1
V gene: TRBV7-9
D gene: -
CDR3 protein: CASSLENRMNTEAFF
CDR3 DNA: TGTGCCAGCAGCTTAGAGAACCGAATGAACACTGAAGCTTTCTTT

clone size: -
J gene: TRBJ1-2
V gene: TRBV9
D gene: -
CDR3 protein: CASSVGGSYYGYTF
CDR3 DNA: TGTGCCAGCAGCGTAGGGGGGAGCTACTATGGCTACACCTTC

clone size: -
J gene: TRBJ1-4
V gene: TRBV5-1
D gene: -
CDR3 protein: CASSLTRQAGEKLFF
CDR3 DNA: TGCGCCAGCAGCTTGACTAGACAGGCTGGGGAAAAACTGTTTTTT

clone size: -
J gene: TRBJ2-7
V gene: TRBV4-3
D gene: -
CDR3 protein: CASSPRTPSGEQYF
CDR3 DNA: TGCGCCAGCAGCCCCCGGACCCCATCGGGGGAGCAGTACTTC

clone size: -
J gene: TRBJ2-7
V gene: TRBV6-5
D gene: -
CDR3 protein: CASSYSRLGRNEQYF
CDR3 DNA: TGTGCCAGCAGTTACTCCCGCCTGGGTAGGAACGAGCAGTACTTC

clone size: -
J gene: TRBJ2-3
V gene: TRBV2
D gene: -
CDR3 protein: CASSPPPRGGVTDTQYF
CDR3 DNA: TGTGCCAGCAGTCCCCCCCCGCGAGGCGGGGTCACAGATACGCAGTATTTT

clone size: -
J gene: TRBJ2-2
V gene: TRBV7-3
D gene: -
CDR3 protein: CASSGLGGELFF
CDR3 DNA: TGTGCCAGCAGCGGACTCGGCGGGGAGCTGTTTTTT

clone size: -
J gene: TRBJ1-3
V gene: TRBV4-3
D gene: -
CDR3 protein: CASSQDFGLTGGNTIYF
CDR3 DNA: TGCGCCAGCAGCCAAGATTTCGGCCTCACCGGGGGAAACACCATATATTTT

clone size: -
J gene: TRBJ2-7
V gene: TRBV5-1
D gene: -
CDR3 protein: CASSEGSSYEQYF
CDR3 DNA: TGCGCCAGCAGCGAAGGGAGCTCCTACGAGCAGTACTTC

clone size: -
J gene: TRBJ1-3
V gene: TRBV18
D gene: -
CDR3 protein: CASSPPEGPGNTIYF
CDR3 DNA: TGTGCCAGCTCACCACCAGAAGGGCCTGGAAACACCATATATTTT

clone size: once
J gene: TRBJ1-5
V gene: TRBV27
D gene: -
CDR3 protein: CASSFQTNQPQHF
CDR3 DNA: TGTGCCAGCAGTTTTCAGACAAATCAGCCCCAGCATTTT

clone size: -
J gene: TRBJ1-4
V gene: TRBV21-1
D gene: -
CDR3 protein: CASLGEKLFF
CDR3 DNA: TGTGCCAGCCTGGGTGAAAAACTGTTTTTT

clone size: -
J gene: TRBJ1-6
V gene: TRBV7-9
D gene: -
CDR3 protein: CASSADSFSPLHF
CDR3 DNA: TGTGCCAGCAGCGCCGATAGTTTCTCACCCCTCCACTTT

clone size: few
J gene: TRBJ1-5
V gene: TRBV6-1
D gene: -
CDR3 protein: CASEGRGRQPQHF
CDR3 DNA: TGTGCCAGTGAGGGGAGGGGCCGGCAGCCCCAGCATTTT

clone size: -
J gene: TRBJ2-1
V gene: TRBV5-1
D gene: -
CDR3 protein: CASSPRPGLSYNEQFF
CDR3 DNA: TGCGCCAGCAGCCCGCGCCCAGGGCTCTCCTACAATGAGCAGTTCTTC

clone size: few
J gene: TRBJ2-5
V gene: TRBV5-4
D gene: -
CDR3 protein: CASSQGGSQETQYF
CDR3 DNA: TGTGCCAGCAGCCAGGGCGGCAGCCAAGAGACCCAGTACTTC

clone size: -
J gene: TRBJ1-2
V gene: TRBV10-3
D gene: -
CDR3 protein: CAISGANYGYTF
CDR3 DNA: TGTGCCATCAGCGGCGCAAACTATGGCTACACCTTC

clone size: -
J gene: TRBJ2-6
V gene: TRBV4-3
D gene: -
CDR3 protein: CAGSQHPTSTGANVLTF
CDR3 DNA: TGCGCCGGCAGCCAACACCCTACGAGTACTGGGGCCAACGTCCTGACTTTC

clone size: -
J gene: TRBJ1-2
V gene: TRBV28
D gene: TRBD1
CDR3 protein: CASRGQGADGYTF
CDR3 DNA: TGTGCCAGCAGAGGACAGGGGGCCGATGGCTACACCTTC

clone size: -
J gene: TRBJ1-1
V gene: TRBV27
D gene: -
CDR3 protein: CASSLSGLNTEAFF
CDR3 DNA: TGTGCCAGCAGTTTGTCGGGGTTGAACACTGAAGCTTTCTTT

clone size: once
J gene: TRBJ1-4
V gene: TRBV5-1
D gene: -
CDR3 protein: CASSLAGSLETNEKLFF
CDR3 DNA: TGCGCCAGCAGCTTGGCCGGGTCTTTAGAGACTAATGAAAAACTGTTTTTT

clone size: -
J gene: TRBJ1-6
V gene: TRBV15
D gene: -
CDR3 protein: CATSRDYSGGRGNSPLHF
CDR3 DNA: TGTGCCACCAGCAGAGATTATTCGGGGGGACGCGGTAATTCACCCCTCCACTTT

clone size: once
J gene: TRBJ1-2
V gene: TRBV7-2
D gene: -
CDR3 protein: CASSRFQRQTGRANYGYTF
CDR3 DNA: TGTGCCAGCAGCCGTTTTCAACGCCAGACAGGCCGAGCTAACTATGGCTACACCTTC